Sequencing of this T cell receptor beta chain was carried out in a study of monozygotic twins with inflammatory bowel disease. The CDR3 has 13 residues. CDR1 is DFQATT, CDR2 SNEGSKA, per germline (reference sequence). Following a re-call of the 5' RACE reads, TCRdb has one entry per CDR3 protein and lacks DNA. Its table records just over 300,000 distinct CDR3 sequences. V usage is TRBV20-1 and J usage is TRBJ1-4; TCRdb selects TRBD1, and the lack of DNA leaves this call unchecked. Sequencing used blood. This TCR came from a human donor with ulcerative colitis or Crohn's disease, or a healthy co-twin of an affected twin (not recorded which). This chain's CDR3 is CSASAGTYEKLFF.